This TCR beta chain was documented in a study of blood T cell repertoires in COVID-19. The repertoire was sequenced with immunoSEQ multiplex PCR; TCRdb's copy has only in-frame clones and lacks some. The table has approximately 150,000 clones, around 90% seen once. Unmatched junction bases numbered 9, after V lost 0 bases and J lost 4 bases. Germline V lookup: CDR1 SGHRS, CDR2 YFSETQ. The CDR3 is made up of 16 amino acids. The TCR sequence derives from a human donor in a cohort sampled during active COVID-19. The sample was peripheral blood. The chain links TRBV5-1 to TRBJ2-7; 8 bases align to TRBD2. The CDR3 loop is CASSLAGREGHYEQYF. The CDR3 DNA reads TGCGCCAGCAGCTTGGCAGGTCGGGAGGGCCATTACGAGCAGTACTTC.